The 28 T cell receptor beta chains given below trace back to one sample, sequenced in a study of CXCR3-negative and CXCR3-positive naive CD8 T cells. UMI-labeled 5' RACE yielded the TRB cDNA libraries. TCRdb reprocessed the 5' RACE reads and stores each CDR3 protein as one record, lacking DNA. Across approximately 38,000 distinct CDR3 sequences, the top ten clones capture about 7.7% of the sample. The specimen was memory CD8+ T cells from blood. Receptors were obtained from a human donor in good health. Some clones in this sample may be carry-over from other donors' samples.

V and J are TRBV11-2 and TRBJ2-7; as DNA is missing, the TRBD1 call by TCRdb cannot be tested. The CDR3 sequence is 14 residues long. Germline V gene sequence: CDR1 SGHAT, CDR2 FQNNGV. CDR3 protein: CASSFSTGFYEQYF.

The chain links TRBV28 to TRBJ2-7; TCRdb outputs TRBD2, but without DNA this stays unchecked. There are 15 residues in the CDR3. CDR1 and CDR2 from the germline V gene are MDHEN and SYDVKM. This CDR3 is CASSMGLGANYEQYF.

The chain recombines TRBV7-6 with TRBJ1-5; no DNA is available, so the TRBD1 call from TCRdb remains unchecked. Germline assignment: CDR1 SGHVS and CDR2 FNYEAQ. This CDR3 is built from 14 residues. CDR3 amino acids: CASSSVGDGQPQHF.

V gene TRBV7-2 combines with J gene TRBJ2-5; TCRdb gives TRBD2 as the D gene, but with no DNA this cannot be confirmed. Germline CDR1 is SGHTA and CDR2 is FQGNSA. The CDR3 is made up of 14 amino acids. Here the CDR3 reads CASSTGLALETQYF.

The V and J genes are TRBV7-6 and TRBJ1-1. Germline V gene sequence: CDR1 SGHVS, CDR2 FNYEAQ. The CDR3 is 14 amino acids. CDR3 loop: CASSLEGMNTEAFF.

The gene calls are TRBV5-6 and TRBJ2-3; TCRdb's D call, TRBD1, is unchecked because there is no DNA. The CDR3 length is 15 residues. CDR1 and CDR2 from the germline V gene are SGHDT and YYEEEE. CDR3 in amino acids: CASSLVQGGTDTQYF.

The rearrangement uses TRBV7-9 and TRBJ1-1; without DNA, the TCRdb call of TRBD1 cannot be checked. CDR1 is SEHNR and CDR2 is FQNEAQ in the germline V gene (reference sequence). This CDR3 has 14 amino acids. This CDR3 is CASSLEYTGTWAFF. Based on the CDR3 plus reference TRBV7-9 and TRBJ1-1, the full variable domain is DTGVSQNPRHKITKRGQNVTFRCDPISEHNRLYWYRQTLGQGPEFLTYFQNEAQLEKSRLLSDRFSAERPKGSFSTLEIQRTEQGDSAMYLCASSLEYTGTWAFFGQGTRLTVV.

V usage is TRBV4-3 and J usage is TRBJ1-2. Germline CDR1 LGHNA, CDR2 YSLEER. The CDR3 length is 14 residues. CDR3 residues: CASSQDPANYGYTF.

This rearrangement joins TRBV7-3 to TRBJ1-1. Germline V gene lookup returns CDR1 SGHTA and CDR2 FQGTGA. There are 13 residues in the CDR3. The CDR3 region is CASSFSIVTEAFF. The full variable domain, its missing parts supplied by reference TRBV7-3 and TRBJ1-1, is GAGVSQTPSNKVTEKGKYVELRCDPISGHTALYWYRQSLGQGPEFLIYFQGTGAADDSGLPNDRFFAVRPEGSVSTLKIQRTERGDSAVYLCASSFSIVTEAFFGQGTRLTVV.

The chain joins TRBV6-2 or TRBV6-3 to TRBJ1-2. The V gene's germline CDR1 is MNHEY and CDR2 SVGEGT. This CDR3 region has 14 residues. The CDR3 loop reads CASSPAGLGYGYTF.

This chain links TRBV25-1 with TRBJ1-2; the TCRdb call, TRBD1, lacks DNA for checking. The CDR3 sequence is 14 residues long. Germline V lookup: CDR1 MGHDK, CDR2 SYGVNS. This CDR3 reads CASSELGGDYGYTF.

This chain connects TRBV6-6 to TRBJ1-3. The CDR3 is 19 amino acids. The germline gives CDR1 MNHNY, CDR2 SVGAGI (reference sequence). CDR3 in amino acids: CASSYDSARLIRSGNTIYF.

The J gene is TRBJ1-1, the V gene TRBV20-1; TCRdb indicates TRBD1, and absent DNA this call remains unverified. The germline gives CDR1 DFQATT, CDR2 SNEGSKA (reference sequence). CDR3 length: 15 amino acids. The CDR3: CSAAPGTALWTEAFF.

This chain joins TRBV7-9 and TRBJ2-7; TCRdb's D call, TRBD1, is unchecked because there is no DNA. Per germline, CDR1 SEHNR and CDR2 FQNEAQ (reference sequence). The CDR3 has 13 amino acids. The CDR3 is CASTAGANYEQYF.

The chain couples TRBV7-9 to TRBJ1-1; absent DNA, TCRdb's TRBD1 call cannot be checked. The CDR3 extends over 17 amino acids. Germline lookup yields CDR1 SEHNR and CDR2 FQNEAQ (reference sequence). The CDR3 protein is CASSSLGRFSGADEAFF.

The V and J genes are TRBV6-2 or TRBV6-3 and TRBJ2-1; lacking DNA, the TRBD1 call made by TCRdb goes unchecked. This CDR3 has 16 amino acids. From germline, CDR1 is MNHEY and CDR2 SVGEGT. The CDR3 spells CASSYEVRGRGDEQFF.

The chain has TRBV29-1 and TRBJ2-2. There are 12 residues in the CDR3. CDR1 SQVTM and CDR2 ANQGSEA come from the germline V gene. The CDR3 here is CSVAQSPGELFF.

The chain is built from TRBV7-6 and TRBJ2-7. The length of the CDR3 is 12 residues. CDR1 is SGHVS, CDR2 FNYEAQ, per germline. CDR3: CASSLDNYEQYF.

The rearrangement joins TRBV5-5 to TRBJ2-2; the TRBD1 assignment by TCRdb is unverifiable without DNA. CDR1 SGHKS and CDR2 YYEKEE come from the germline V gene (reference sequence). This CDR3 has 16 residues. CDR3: CASSGGQDLNTGELFF.

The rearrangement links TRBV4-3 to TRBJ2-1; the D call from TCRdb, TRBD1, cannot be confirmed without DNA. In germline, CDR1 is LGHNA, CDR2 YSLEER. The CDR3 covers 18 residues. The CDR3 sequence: CASSQDRYGDSSYNEQFF.

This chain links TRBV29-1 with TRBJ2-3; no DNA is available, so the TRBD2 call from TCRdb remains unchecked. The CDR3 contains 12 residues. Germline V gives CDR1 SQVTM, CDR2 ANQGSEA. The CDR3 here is CSVEREADTQYF.

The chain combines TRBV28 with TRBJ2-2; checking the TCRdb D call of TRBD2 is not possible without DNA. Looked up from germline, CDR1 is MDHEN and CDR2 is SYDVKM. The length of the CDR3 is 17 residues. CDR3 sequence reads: CASSPDGLAGGPGELFF.

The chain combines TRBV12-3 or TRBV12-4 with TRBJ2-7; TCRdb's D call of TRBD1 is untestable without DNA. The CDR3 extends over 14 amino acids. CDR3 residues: CASSFMDRDYEQYF.

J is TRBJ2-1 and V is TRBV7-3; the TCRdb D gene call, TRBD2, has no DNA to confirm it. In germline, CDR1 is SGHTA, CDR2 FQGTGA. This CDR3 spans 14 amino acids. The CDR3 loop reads CASSWTSGDYEQFF. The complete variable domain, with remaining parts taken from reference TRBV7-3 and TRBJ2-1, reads GAGVSQTPSNKVTEKGKYVELRCDPISGHTALYWYRQSLGQGPEFLIYFQGTGAADDSGLPNDRFFAVRPEGSVSTLKIQRTERGDSAVYLCASSWTSGDYEQFFGPGTRLTVL.

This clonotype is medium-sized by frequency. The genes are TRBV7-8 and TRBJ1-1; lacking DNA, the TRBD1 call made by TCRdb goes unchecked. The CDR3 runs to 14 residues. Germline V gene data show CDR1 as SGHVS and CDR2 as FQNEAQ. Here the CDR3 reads CASSLRGRDTEAFF.

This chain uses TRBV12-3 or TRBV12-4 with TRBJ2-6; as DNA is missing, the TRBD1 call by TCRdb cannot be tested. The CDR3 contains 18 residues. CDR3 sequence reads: CASILAGQGKPGANVLTF.

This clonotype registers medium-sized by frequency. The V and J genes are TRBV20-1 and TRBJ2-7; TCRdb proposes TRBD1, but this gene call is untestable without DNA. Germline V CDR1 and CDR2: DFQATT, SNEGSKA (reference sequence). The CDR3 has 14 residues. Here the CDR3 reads CSARDGRTEYEQYF.

The CDR3 region is CASSYSRGNEQYF. The V call is TRBV6-5, the J call TRBJ2-7. CDR1 MNHEY and CDR2 SVGAGI come from the germline V gene. There are 13 residues in the CDR3.